This TCR beta chain was observed in a study of cytomegalovirus exposure and HLA in healthy donors. This CDR3 has 15 amino acids. Trimming at V came to 0 bases and at J to 7 bases, leaving 2 bases not matched to a gene. CDR1 LNHNV and CDR2 YYDKDF come from the germline V gene (reference sequence). Note on this clone: Its antigen is as yet unknown.

The study's findings and limits: Cytomegalovirus status, reportedly, was diagnosed with high specificity and sensitivity by the classifier. As confirmed in vitro, a few CMV-associated chains were specific for CMV antigens.

The PCR ran on 60 Vbeta and 13 Jbeta primers. The repertoire was sequenced with immunoSEQ multiplex PCR; TCRdb's copy has only in-frame clones and lacks some. The sample comprises about 180,000 clones, 77% of which are singletons, and about 1.5% rests with the top ten. The chain is built from TRBV15 and TRBJ2-1, with 11 bases lining up with TRBD2. This clonotype was sampled from a woman aged 25 to 39 in good health and CMV-seropositive. The sequenced material came from PBMCs. CDR3: CATSRDGTSGNEQFF. CDR3 bases: TGTGCCACCAGCAGAGATGGGACTAGCGGAAATGAGCAGTTCTTC.